The 27 T cell receptor beta chains below all came from one sample that was sequenced in a study of T-cell reconstitution after alpha-beta-depleted transplantation in children. Unique molecular identifiers were built into the TCRbeta library. In TCRdb, the PCR reads were re-called with MiXCR into one record per CDR3 protein. The sample contains 700,000 or so distinct CDR3 sequences, around 13% of which appear only once. The sample was PBMCs, taken before TCRalphabeta/CD19-depleted stem cell transplant. Receptor source: a girl aged 2 to 9 with congenital amegakaryocytic thrombocytopenia, due to receive a stem cell transplant.

The CDR3, as DNA: TGCGCCAGCAGCTTGGCCGGTCGGGCGGACCAGCCCCAGCATTTT. It specifies CASSLAGRADQPQHF. The chain combines TRBV5-1 with TRBJ1-5; D remains ambiguous. V was pared by 0 bases and J by 7 bases, with 14 bases between. The CDR3 covers 15 residues. Germline V gene data show CDR1 as SGHRS and CDR2 as YFSETQ.

The table lists this clonotype with many counts. The rearrangement joins TRBV7-9 to TRBJ2-3; the D is unclear. Germline V CDR1 and CDR2: SEHNR, FQNEAQ (reference sequence). CDR3 length equals 12 residues. V was trimmed by 2 bases and J by 5 bases, leaving 5 bases between them. The CDR3 is CASSLIQDTQYF. The CDR3 DNA is TGTGCCAGCAGCTTAATTCAAGATACGCAGTATTTT.

V is TRBV28 and J is TRBJ2-7; 8 bases match TRBD1. This CDR3 is 16 amino acids long. V was clipped by 5 bases and J by 2 bases; unmatched bases: 11. Germline-derived CDR1 and CDR2 are MDHEN and SYDVKM. CDR3 sequence: CASSTSPGTGTYEQYF. The CDR3 nucleotides are TGTGCCAGCAGTACCTCTCCCGGGACAGGCACCTACGAGCAGTACTTC.

The V and J genes are TRBV18 and TRBJ2-3, with D hard to call. The V and J ends lost 2 bases and 5 bases respectively, with 8 bases between them. There are 13 residues in the CDR3. Germline lookup yields CDR1 KGHSH and CDR2 LQKENI. This chain's CDR3 is CASSPLGRDTQYF. The CDR3 nucleotides are TGTGCCAGCTCACCATTGGGCAGAGATACGCAGTATTTT.

This clonotype came up many times. The chain is built from TRBV7-2 and TRBJ2-2; D gene ambiguous. Germline V gives CDR1 SGHTA, CDR2 FQGNSA. This CDR3 contains 12 residues. V was pared by 7 bases and J by 7 bases, with 10 bases between. The CDR3 DNA follows: TGTGCCAGCACCCCAAGTCACGGGGAGCTGTTTTTT. This encodes CASTPSHGELFF.

This clonotype was counted only a few times. The chain is built from TRBV5-1 and TRBJ2-7, with D perhaps being TRBD1 or TRBD2 (5 bases each). CDR1 and CDR2 from the germline V gene are SGHRS and YFSETQ. The CDR3 is 13 residues long. Trimming cost V 5 bases and J 3 bases, with 12 bases left between them. DNA of the CDR3: TGCGCCAGCAGGGGGGATGTTAGCTACGAGCAGTACTTC. It specifies CASRGDVSYEQYF.

This clonotype was seen many times. This sequence joins TRBV4-1 and TRBJ2-1; 13 bases align to TRBD2. CDR3 length equals 18 residues. Germline V lookup: CDR1 MGHRA, CDR2 YSYEKL. V lost 8 bases, J lost 6 bases, and 16 bases stayed unmatched. This chain's CDR3 is CASANSVLAGGTRNEQFF. Here the CDR3 DNA reads TGCGCCAGCGCGAACTCGGTACTAGCGGGAGGGACCCGCAATGAGCAGTTCTTC.

The V call is TRBV5-1, the J call TRBJ2-3; D might be TRBD1 (6 bases). Germline assignment: CDR1 SGHRS and CDR2 YFSETQ. The CDR3 runs 17 residues. V dropped 4 bases and J dropped 2 bases, with 20 bases sitting between them. CDR3 sequence (DNA): TGCGCCAGCAGCCGTACAGACAGGCTCCGTAACACAGATACGCAGTATTTT. This encodes CASSRTDRLRNTDTQYF.

This chain links TRBV7-9 with TRBJ2-2; TRBD2 aligns across 8 bases. The CDR3 runs to 15 residues. The V and J ends lost 6 bases and 2 bases, in that order; junction bases with no gene match: 5. The germline CDR1 and CDR2 sequences are SEHNR and FQNEAQ (reference sequence). The CDR3 sequence: CASRQRESNTGELFF. In nucleotides, the CDR3 is TGTGCCAGCAGACAGCGGGAGTCTAACACCGGGGAGCTGTTTTTT.

This clonotype was counted many times. This rearrangement joins TRBV20-1 to TRBJ2-7, with 14 bases matching TRBD2. The CDR3 runs to 14 residues. Trimming cost V 6 bases and J 6 bases; bases outside gene matches: 7. Germline loops: CDR1 DFQATT, CDR2 SNEGSKA (reference sequence). The CDR3 protein is CSALRGLAGGEQYF. The CDR3 DNA sequence: TGCAGTGCCCTTCGCGGACTAGCGGGAGGCGAGCAGTACTTC.

This chain connects TRBV20-1 to TRBJ2-1; 10 bases line up with TRBD2. CDR1 and CDR2 from the germline V gene are DFQATT and SNEGSKA (reference sequence). CDR3 length: 14 residues. J was trimmed by 8 bases and V by 6 bases; bases with no gene match: 10. This chain's CDR3 is CSASPSGSIYEQFF. CDR3 DNA: TGCAGTGCGAGCCCTAGCGGGAGCATCTATGAGCAGTTCTTC.

This clonotype occurred a few times. This sequence joins TRBV28 and TRBJ2-2; no clear D. Germline V lookup: CDR1 MDHEN, CDR2 SYDVKM. This CDR3 is built from 12 residues. The ends were cut back, 3 bases at V and 6 bases at J, with 5 bases in the middle. The CDR3 region has the DNA TGTGCCAGCAGTTTCTTCGCCGGGGAGCTGTTTTTT. Its protein is CASSFFAGELFF.

V gene TRBV5-1 combines with J gene TRBJ2-4; D is possibly TRBD2 (7 bases). V was cut by 4 bases and J by 0 bases, with 20 bases left in between. CDR3 size: 18 residues. The germline gives CDR1 SGHRS, CDR2 YFSETQ. The CDR3 loop is CASSPGGAALLAKNIQYF. DNA for the CDR3: TGCGCCAGCAGCCCTGGGGGGGCGGCACTACTAGCCAAAAACATTCAGTACTTC.

The rearrangement joins TRBV7-9 to TRBJ1-2; D is unclear. V was clipped by 4 bases and J by 4 bases, with 10 bases between them. Per the germline V gene, CDR1 is SEHNR and CDR2 is FQNEAQ (reference sequence). This CDR3 region has 13 residues. The DNA of the CDR3 is TGTGCCAGCAGCTCGGACCCAATCTATGGCTACACCTTC. Its translation: CASSSDPIYGYTF.

The rearrangement links TRBV7-3 to TRBJ2-1, with 13 bases lining up with TRBD2. After removal of 5 bases from V and 4 bases from J, the junction contained 5 bases not matched to a gene. From germline, CDR1 is SGHTA and CDR2 FQGTGA. This CDR3 region has 16 residues. In DNA, the CDR3 is TGTGCCAGCAGCCCATGGGGACTAGCGGGATACAATGAGCAGTTCTTC. It codes for CASSPWGLAGYNEQFF. The complete variable domain, with remaining parts taken from reference TRBV7-3 and TRBJ2-1, reads GAGVSQTPSNKVTEKGKYVELRCDPISGHTALYWYRQSLGQGPEFLIYFQGTGAADDSGLPNDRFFAVRPEGSVSTLKIQRTERGDSAVYLCASSPWGLAGYNEQFFGPGTRLTVL.

Concerning this clonotype: One end of the junction varies from germline; a read error may be responsible. This chain uses TRBV12-3 or TRBV12-4 with TRBJ1-4; D gene uncertain. The CDR3 runs 13 residues. In DNA, the CDR3 is TGTGCCAGCAGTGGATCCCAAAATGAAAAACCGTTTTTT. Protein sequence: CASSGSQNEKPFF.

This clonotype was recorded a few times. This chain joins TRBV2 and TRBJ2-2; 11 nucleotides align to TRBD2. CDR3 length: 16 amino acids. After removal of 2 bases from V and 6 bases from J, the junction contained 5 bases not matched to a gene. In germline, CDR1 is SNHLY, CDR2 FYNNEI. The CDR3: CASSEWRLAGSGELFF. CDR3 DNA: TGTGCCAGCAGTGAATGGAGACTAGCGGGATCCGGGGAGCTGTTTTTT.

This clonotype was seen at least ten times. The chain links TRBV29-1 to TRBJ1-2; 10 nucleotides line up with TRBD1. The ends lost 5 bases at V and 6 bases at J; junction bases unmatched: 9. Germline V gene data show CDR1 as SQVTM and CDR2 as ANQGSEA. The CDR3 contains 14 residues. The CDR3 region has the DNA TGCAGCGTTACCCATGACAGGGGGCTTAATGGCTACACCTTC. This encodes CSVTHDRGLNGYTF.

This clonotype was observed a handful of times. J is TRBJ2-7 and V is TRBV9; D might be TRBD1 (5 bases). V shed 2 bases and J shed 5 bases, with 17 bases lying between them. The CDR3 consists of 15 residues. Germline CDR1 reads SGDLS; CDR2 reads YYNGEE. CDR3 loop: CASSVGTPGIHEQYF. The CDR3 DNA is TGTGCCAGCAGCGTGGGAACCCCAGGGATCCACGAGCAGTACTTC.

At least ten counts were recorded for this clonotype. The chain recombines TRBV27 with TRBJ2-1; perhaps TRBD1 as D (6 bases). V was clipped by 0 bases and J by 9 bases, with 15 bases between them. The CDR3 sequence is 15 residues long. In germline, CDR1 is MNHEY, CDR2 SMNVEV (reference sequence). The DNA for the CDR3 is TGTGCCAGCAGTTTATCGGTCACAGGGAAGGGTGAGCAGTTCTTC. It encodes CASSLSVTGKGEQFF.

Ten or more counts support this clonotype. The gene calls are TRBV5-1 and TRBJ2-5; D tentatively reads TRBD1 or TRBD2 (5 bases each). Germline V gene sequence: CDR1 SGHRS, CDR2 YFSETQ. There are 13 residues in the CDR3. V lost 6 bases and J lost 3, with 12 bases in between. The CDR3 DNA reads as TGCGCCAGCACCCGGGGCTCGGAAGAGACCCAGTACTTC. Protein: CASTRGSEETQYF.

The chain carries TRBV4-1 and TRBJ2-2; 8 bases are shared with TRBD2. V shed 1 base and J 5 bases; nucleotides not matched to a gene: 6. This CDR3 has 16 residues. Germline V gene data show CDR1 as MGHRA and CDR2 as YSYEKL. CDR3 in amino acids: CASSQASGRGTGELFF. The CDR3, as DNA: TGCGCCAGCAGCCAAGCGAGCGGGAGAGGGACCGGGGAGCTGTTTTTT.

V is TRBV9 and J is TRBJ2-5; the D gene is possibly TRBD2 (5 bases). From germline, CDR1 is SGDLS and CDR2 YYNGEE. CDR3 length: 16 amino acids. V was clipped by 2 bases and J by 4 bases, with 18 bases between them. CDR3 region: CASSVEGALSGETQYF. The CDR3 DNA reads TGTGCCAGCAGCGTTGAGGGAGCATTATCCGGAGAGACCCAGTACTTC.

The sample holds many counts of this clonotype. This chain connects TRBV29-1 to TRBJ2-7, with 9 nucleotides matching TRBD1. Unmatched junction bases numbered 20, after V lost 5 bases and J lost 0 bases. This CDR3 contains 19 residues. In germline, CDR1 is SQVTM, CDR2 ANQGSEA. The CDR3 reads CSVTPGQGRLADSSYEQYF. The CDR3 bases are TGCAGCGTTACTCCGGGACAGGGTCGCCTAGCGGACAGCTCCTACGAGCAGTACTTC.

The chain joins TRBV20-1 to TRBJ2-3; 12 bases match TRBD2. The CDR3 consists of 15 residues. Per germline, CDR1 DFQATT and CDR2 SNEGSKA (reference sequence). The V and J ends lost 3 bases and 6 bases, in that order; junction bases with no gene match: 7. The CDR3 sequence: CSASPPSGRADTQYF. The CDR3, as DNA: TGCAGTGCTAGCCCCCCTAGCGGGAGGGCCGATACGCAGTATTTT.

In this sample, this clonotype turned up many times. V is TRBV5-1 and J is TRBJ2-1; no clear D. Germline CDR1 is SGHRS and CDR2 is YFSETQ. Trimming stripped 5 bases from V and 0 bases from J, with 24 bases between. This CDR3 contains 19 residues. CDR3 protein: CASSHNQRTYQSSYNEQFF. CDR3 in DNA: TGCGCCAGCAGTCATAATCAGAGGACCTACCAGAGCTCCTACAATGAGCAGTTCTTC.

This clonotype showed up many times. This chain connects TRBV20-1 to TRBJ2-1; 7 bases align to TRBD2. Germline CDR1 reads DFQATT; CDR2 reads SNEGSKA (reference sequence). CDR3 length equals 13 residues. The ends lost 4 bases at V and 6 bases at J; junction bases unmatched: 6. As DNA, the CDR3 is TGCAGTGCTACGGCGGGAGTTGCCAATGAGCAGTTCTTC. It translates to CSATAGVANEQFF.